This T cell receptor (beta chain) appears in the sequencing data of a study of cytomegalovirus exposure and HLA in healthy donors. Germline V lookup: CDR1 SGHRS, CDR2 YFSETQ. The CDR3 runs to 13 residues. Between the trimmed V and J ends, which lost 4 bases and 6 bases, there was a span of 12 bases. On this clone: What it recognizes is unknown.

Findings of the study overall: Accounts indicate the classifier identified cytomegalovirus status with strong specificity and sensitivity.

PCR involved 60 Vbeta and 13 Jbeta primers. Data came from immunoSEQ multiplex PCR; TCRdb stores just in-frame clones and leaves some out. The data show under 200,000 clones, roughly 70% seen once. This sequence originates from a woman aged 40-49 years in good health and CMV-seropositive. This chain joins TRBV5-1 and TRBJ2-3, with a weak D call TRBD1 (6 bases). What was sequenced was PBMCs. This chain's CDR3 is CASSGQQPDTQYF. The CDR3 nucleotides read TGCGCCAGCAGCGGACAGCAACCCGATACGCAGTATTTT.